The 5 T cell receptor beta chains below were found in one sample sequenced in a study of persistence of HIV-infected CD4 T cells. For these receptors, no antigen is known. Cells were stimulated with overlapping HIV-1 Gag 15-mer peptides. Sorting of responding CD4+ T cells relied on upregulated CD40 ligand together with CD69. The immunoSEQ assay was version 4, run in survey mode. TCRdb's table, derived via immunoSEQ multiplex PCR, lists solely in-frame clones and lacks some. Among almost 20,000 clones, over 55% were seen once, and the ten largest hold under 2.5%. The sequences come from CD4+ T cells sorted from PBMCs after approximately 20-hour stimulation, collected from a patient who received antiretroviral therapy. Every receptor here comes from an adult woman with HIV who was CMV-seropositive.

This sequence joins TRBV7-8 and TRBJ2-7; TRBD1 might be the D (5 bases). CDR1 is SGHVS, CDR2 FQNEAQ, per germline. The CDR3 length is 12 residues. V lost 0 bases to trimming and J lost 7 bases, with 7 bases between them. The CDR3 sequence: CASSLAQGEQYV. Written as DNA, the CDR3 is TGTGCCAGCAGCTTAGCGCAGGGTGAGCAGTACGTC.

The V gene is TRBV5-1, the J gene TRBJ1-4; TRBD1 matches at 7 bases. This CDR3 contains 14 residues. The ends lost 4 bases at V and 7 bases at J; junction bases unmatched: 7. The germline V gene encodes CDR1 SGHRS and CDR2 YFSETQ. CDR3 region: CASSPRQGIEKLFF. In DNA form, the CDR3 reads TGCGCCAGCAGCCCAAGACAGGGCATTGAAAAACTGTTTTTT.

The V gene is TRBV4-1, the J gene TRBJ2-2; D gene unclear. There are 14 residues in the CDR3. V lost 0 bases to trimming and J lost 5 bases, with 7 bases between them. Germline CDR1 and CDR2: MGHRA and YSYEKL. The CDR3 sequence is CASSQEIGTGELFF. DNA for the CDR3: TGCGCCAGCAGCCAAGAAATAGGGACCGGGGAGCTGTTTTTT.

The chain links TRBV2 to TRBJ1-5; TRBD1 is a possible D gene (5 bases). Germline V lookup: CDR1 SNHLY, CDR2 FYNNEI. This CDR3 spans 15 amino acids. V was trimmed by 5 bases and J by 2 bases, leaving 13 bases between them. CDR3 in amino acids: CASSNGGMGNQPQHF. Here the CDR3 DNA reads TGTGCCAGCAGTAACGGGGGAATGGGCAATCAGCCCCAGCATTTT.

The chain has TRBV9 and TRBJ1-5, with 7 bases matching TRBD1. There are 14 residues in the CDR3. The J segment lost 6 bases and the V segment lost 0 bases, leaving 3 bases of the junction unmatched. CDR1 is SGDLS, CDR2 YYNGEE, per germline. The CDR3 region has the DNA TGTGCCAGCAGCGTAGGAGGGGGCGGTCAGCCCCAGCATTTT. Protein product: CASSVGGGGQPQHF.